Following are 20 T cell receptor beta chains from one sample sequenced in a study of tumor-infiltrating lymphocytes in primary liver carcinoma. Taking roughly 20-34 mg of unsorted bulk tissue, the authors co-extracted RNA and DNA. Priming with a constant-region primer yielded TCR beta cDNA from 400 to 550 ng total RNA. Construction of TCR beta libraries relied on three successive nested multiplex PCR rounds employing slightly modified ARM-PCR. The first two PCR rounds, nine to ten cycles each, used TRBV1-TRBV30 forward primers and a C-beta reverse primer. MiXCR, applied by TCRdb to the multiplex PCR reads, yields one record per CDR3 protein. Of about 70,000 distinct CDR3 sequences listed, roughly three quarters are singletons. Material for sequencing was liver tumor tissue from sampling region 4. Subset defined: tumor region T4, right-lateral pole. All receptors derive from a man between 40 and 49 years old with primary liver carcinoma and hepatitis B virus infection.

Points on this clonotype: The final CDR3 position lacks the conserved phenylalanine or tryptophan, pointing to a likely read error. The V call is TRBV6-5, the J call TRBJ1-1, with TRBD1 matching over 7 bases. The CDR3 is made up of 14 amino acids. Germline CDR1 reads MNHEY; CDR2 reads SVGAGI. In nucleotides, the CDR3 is TGTGTCAGCAGTTTCCACAGGGGAAACACTGAAGCTTTCTCT. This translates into CVSSFHRGNTEAFS.

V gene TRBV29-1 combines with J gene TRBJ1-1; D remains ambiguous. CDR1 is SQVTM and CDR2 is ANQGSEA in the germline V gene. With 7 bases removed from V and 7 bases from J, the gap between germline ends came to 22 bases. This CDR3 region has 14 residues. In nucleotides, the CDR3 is TGCAGCGCCGAGAAGCTGACCCGAGAGGGTGAAGCTTTCTTT. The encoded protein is CSAEKLTREGEAFF.

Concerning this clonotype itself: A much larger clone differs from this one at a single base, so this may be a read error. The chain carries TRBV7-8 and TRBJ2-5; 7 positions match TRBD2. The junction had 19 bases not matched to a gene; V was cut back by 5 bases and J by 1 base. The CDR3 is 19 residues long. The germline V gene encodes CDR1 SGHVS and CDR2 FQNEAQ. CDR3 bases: TGTGCCAGCAGCCTGCGGACTAACGGGAGGATGGGGTTCCAAGAGACCCAGTACTTC. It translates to CASSLRTNGRMGFQETQYF.

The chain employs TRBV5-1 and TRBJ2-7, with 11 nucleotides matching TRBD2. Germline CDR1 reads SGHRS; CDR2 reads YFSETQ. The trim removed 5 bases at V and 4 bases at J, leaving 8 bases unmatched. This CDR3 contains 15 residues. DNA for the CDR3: TGCGCCAGCAGATACGAGGGGACTAGCGGTTACGAGCAGTACTTC. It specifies CASRYEGTSGYEQYF.

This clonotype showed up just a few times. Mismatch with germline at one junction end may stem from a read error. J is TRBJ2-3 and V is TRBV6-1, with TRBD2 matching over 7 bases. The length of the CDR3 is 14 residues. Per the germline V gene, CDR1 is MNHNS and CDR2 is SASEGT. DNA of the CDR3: TGTGTCGTCCAGCGGGAAGTCCTCACAGGTACGCAGTATTTT. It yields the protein CVVQREVLTGTQYF.

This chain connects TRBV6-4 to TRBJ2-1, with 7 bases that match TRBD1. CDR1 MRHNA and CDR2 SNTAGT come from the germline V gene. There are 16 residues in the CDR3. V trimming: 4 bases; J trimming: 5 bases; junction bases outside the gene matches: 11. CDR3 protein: CASSVDTGDGHNEQFF. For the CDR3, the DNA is TGTGCCAGCAGTGTGGACACAGGGGACGGTCACAATGAGCAGTTCTTC.

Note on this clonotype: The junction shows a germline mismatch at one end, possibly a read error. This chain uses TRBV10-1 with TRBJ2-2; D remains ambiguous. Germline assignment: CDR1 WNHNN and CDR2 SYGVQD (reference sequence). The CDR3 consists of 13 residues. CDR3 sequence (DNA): TGCGCCATCAGTGAAATCGTAACCGGGGAGCTGTTTTTT. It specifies CAISEIVTGELFF.

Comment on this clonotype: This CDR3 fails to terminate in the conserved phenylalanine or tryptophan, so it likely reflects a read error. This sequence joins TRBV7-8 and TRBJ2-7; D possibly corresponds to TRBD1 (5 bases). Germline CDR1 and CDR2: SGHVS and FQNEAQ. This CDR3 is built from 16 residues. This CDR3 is CVSSLRTQTVSYEQYL. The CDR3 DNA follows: TGTGTCAGCAGCTTACGGACCCAGACAGTCTCCTACGAGCAGTACCTC.

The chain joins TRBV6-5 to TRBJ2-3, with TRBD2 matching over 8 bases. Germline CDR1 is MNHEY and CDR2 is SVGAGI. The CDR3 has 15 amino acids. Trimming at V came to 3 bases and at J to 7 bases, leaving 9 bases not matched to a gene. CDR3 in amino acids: CASSYDAGGGYTQYF. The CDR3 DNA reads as TGTGCCAGCAGTTATGATGCGGGAGGTGGATATACGCAGTATTTT.

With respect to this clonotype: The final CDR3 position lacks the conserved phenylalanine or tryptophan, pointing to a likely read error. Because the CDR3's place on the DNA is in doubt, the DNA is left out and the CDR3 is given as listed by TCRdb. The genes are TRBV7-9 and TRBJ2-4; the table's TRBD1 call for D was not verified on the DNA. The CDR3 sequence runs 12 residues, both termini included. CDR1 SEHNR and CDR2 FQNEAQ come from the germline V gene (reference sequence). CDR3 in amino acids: CASSQGGNILYI.

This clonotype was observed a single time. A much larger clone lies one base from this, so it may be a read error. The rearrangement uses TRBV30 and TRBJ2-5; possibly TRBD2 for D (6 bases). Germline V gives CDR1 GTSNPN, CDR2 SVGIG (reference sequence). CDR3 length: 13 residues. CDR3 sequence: CAWSVRARETQHF. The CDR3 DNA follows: TGTGCCTGGAGTGTCAGGGCCCGGGAGACCCAGCACTTC.

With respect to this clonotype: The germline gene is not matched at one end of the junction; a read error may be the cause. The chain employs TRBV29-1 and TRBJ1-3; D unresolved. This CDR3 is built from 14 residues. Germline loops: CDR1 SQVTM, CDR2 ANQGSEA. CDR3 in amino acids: CSVSETNSGNTIYF. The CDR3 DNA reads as TGCAGCGTTTCCGAGACTAACTCTGGAAACACCATATACTTT.

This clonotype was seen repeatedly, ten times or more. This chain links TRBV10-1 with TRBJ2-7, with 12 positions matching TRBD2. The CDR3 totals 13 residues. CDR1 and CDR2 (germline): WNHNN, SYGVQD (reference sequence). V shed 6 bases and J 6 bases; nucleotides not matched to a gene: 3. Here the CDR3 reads CASSLAGGSEQYF. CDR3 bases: TGCGCCAGCAGCCTAGCGGGAGGGAGCGAGCAGTACTTC.

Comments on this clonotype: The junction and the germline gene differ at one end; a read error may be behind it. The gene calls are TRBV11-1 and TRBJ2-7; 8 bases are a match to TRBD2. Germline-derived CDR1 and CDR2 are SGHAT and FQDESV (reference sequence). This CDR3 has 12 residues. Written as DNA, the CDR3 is TGTACCAGCTGCTTAGCGGGGACAAGACAATACTTC. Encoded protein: CTSCLAGTRQYF.

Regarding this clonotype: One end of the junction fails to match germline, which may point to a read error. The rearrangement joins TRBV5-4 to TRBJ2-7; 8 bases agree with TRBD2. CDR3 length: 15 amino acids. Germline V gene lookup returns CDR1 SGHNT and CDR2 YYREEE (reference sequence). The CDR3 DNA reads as TGTGTCAGCAGCTTAGCGGGACAATCAACCTACGAGCAGTACTTC. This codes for CVSSLAGQSTYEQYF.

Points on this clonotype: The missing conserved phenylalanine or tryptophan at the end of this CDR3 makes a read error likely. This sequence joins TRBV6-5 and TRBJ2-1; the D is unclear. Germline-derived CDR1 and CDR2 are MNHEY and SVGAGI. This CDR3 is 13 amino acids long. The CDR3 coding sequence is TGTGTCAGCAGTATTAGCTCCTACAATGAGCAGTTCATC. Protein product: CVSSISSYNEQFI.

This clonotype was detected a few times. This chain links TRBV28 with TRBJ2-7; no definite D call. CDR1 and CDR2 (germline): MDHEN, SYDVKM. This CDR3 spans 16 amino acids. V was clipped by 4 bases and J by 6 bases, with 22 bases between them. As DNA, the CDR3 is TGTGCCAGCAGTTCCCTCTTGGCTACCTTCGGCTCCGAGCAGTACTTC. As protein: CASSSLLATFGSEQYF.

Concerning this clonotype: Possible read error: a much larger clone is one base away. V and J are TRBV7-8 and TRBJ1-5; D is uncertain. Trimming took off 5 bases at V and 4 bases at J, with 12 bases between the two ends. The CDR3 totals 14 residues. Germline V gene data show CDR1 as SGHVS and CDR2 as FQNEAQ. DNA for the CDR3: TGTGCCAGCAGCATAGGCGCTTATAATCAGCCCCAGCATTTT. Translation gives CASSIGAYNQPQHF.

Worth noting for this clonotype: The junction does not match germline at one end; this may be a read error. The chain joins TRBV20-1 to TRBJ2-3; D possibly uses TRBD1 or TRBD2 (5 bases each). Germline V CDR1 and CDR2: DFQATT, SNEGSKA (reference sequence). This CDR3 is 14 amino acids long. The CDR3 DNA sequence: TGCAGGTCGATGGGGGAGTCTATCACAGACACGCAGTATTTT. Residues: CRSMGESITDTQYF.

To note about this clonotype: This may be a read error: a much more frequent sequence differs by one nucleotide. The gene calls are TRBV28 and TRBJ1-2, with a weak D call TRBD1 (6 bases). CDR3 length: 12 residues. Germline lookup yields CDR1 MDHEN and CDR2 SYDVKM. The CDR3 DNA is TGTACCAGCAGTTCGGGGGCGAATGGCTACACCTTC. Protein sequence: CTSSSGANGYTF.